This T cell receptor (beta chain) comes out of a study of blood T cell repertoires in COVID-19. Study at large: Samples of COVID-19 (acute and convalescent) were obtained from the United States, Italy and Spain. T cells, B-cell-depleted T cells, or PBMCs provided the cDNA or gDNA that served as material.

The authors' processing: The assay estimated nucleated cells by amplifying reference gene primers. TCRdb's copy holds only in-frame clones and misses some; the assay was immunoSEQ multiplex PCR. V, J and clone size derive from that table, while D and trimming were established from the DNA sequence. Here the sample spans 110,000 to 150,000 clones, roughly 80% being singletons. There are a few counts of this clone. The CDR3 is 13 residues long. V was pared by 3 bases and J by 4 bases, with 9 bases between. CDR1 MNHNY and CDR2 SVGAGI come from the germline V gene (reference sequence). The chain links TRBV6-6 to TRBJ1-1, with D unclear. Sample: peripheral blood. The source is a human donor in a cohort sampled during active COVID-19. The CDR3 DNA follows: TGTGCCAGCAGTTATGAGAGTGGCACTGAAGCTTTCTTT. Translated: CASSYESGTEAFF.